These 30 T cell receptor beta chains came from one sample sequenced in a study of OX40 agonist ivuxolimab in advanced cancers. Sequenced by immunoSEQ multiplex PCR; TCRdb stores in-frame clones only, minus some. The sample shows 100,000 or so clones, more than 75% of them seen only once. The sample in question was CD4+ or CD8+ T cells sorted from blood, obtained in a trial of the OX40 agonist ivuxolimab. The source is an adult with an advanced solid tumor such as melanoma, head and neck, liver or kidney cancer.

The chain links TRBV7-7 to TRBJ2-1; D possibly corresponds to TRBD1 (6 bases). The V end lost 5 bases, the J end lost 3 bases, and 11 bases lay between the germline ends. The germline V gene encodes CDR1 SSHAT and CDR2 FNYEAQ (reference sequence). The CDR3 is made up of 14 amino acids. As DNA, the CDR3 is TGTGCCAGCAGCACGACAGGAAACTACAATGAGCAGTTCTTC. Protein: CASSTTGNYNEQFF. The full variable domain, its missing parts supplied by reference TRBV7-7 and TRBJ2-1, is GAGVSQSPRYKVTKRGQDVTLRCDPISSHATLYWYQQALGQGPEFLTYFNYEAQPDKSGLPSDRFSAERPEGSISTLTIQRTEQRDSAMYRCASSTTGNYNEQFFGPGTRLTVL.

This sequence joins TRBV10-3 and TRBJ2-1; 14 bases map to TRBD2. V dropped 3 bases and J dropped 9; count of bases not matched to a gene: 4. This CDR3 spans 15 amino acids. Germline loops: CDR1 ENHRY, CDR2 SYGVKD. CDR3 coding DNA: TGTGCCATCAGTGACGGGACTAGCGGGAGTGGTGAGCAGTTCTTC. Translation gives CAISDGTSGSGEQFF.

The chain recombines TRBV7-2 with TRBJ2-5; D uncertain. The CDR3 covers 16 residues. Germline CDR1 and CDR2: SGHTA and FQGNSA. V lost 3 bases and J 2 bases, leaving 16 bases between the germline ends. CDR3 DNA: TGTGCCAGCAGCTTGGGGTTTCTAGGGCGGCAAGAGACCCAGTACTTC. Its protein product is CASSLGFLGRQETQYF.

This clone appeared a few times. J is TRBJ2-1 and V is TRBV7-2; D unclear. V gave up 2 bases and J gave up 8 bases, with 7 bases separating them. The V gene's germline CDR1 is SGHTA and CDR2 FQGNSA. CDR3 length: 12 residues. CDR3 bases: TGTGCCAGCAGCTTAACTCGGGATGAGCAGTTCTTC. Protein sequence: CASSLTRDEQFF.

The CDR3 loop is CASSLAAPYGYTF. The CDR3 region has the DNA TGTGCCAGCAGCTTGGCTGCGCCCTATGGCTACACCTTC. This chain links TRBV5-6 with TRBJ1-2; D not certain. CDR3 length: 13 amino acids. Trimming stripped 0 bases from V and 4 bases from J, with 7 bases between. Germline values: CDR1 SGHDT, CDR2 YYEEEE.

The chain couples TRBV5-1 to TRBJ2-2; 9 bases fit TRBD1. V trimming: 2 bases; J trimming: 5 bases; junction bases outside the gene matches: 4. This CDR3 is 15 amino acids long. CDR1 is SGHRS, CDR2 YFSETQ, per germline. The CDR3 is CASSLATGGTGELFF. The CDR3 nucleotides read TGCGCCAGCAGCTTAGCGACAGGGGGAACCGGGGAGCTGTTTTTT. Drawing the rest from reference TRBV5-1 and TRBJ2-2, the complete variable domain is KAGVTQTPRYLIKTRGQQVTLSCSPISGHRSVSWYQQTPGQGLQFLFEYFSETQRNKGNFPGRFSGRQFSNSRSEMNVSTLELGDSALYLCASSLATGGTGELFFGEGSRLTVL.

The chain has TRBV7-9 and TRBJ1-6; no firm D call. Germline V CDR1 and CDR2: SEHNR, FQNEAQ (reference sequence). Trimming removed 2 bases at V and 11 bases at J, with 10 bases between. The CDR3 sequence is 13 residues long. The CDR3 nucleotides read TGTGCCAGCAGCTTAACAGAAGGAACACCCCTCCACTTT. Translation: CASSLTEGTPLHF.

This chain uses TRBV5-1 with TRBJ2-7, with D perhaps matching TRBD2 (6 bases). This CDR3 has 15 residues. V lost 0 bases to trimming and J lost 4 bases, with 14 bases between them. Germline loops: CDR1 SGHRS, CDR2 YFSETQ. In DNA, the CDR3 is TGCGCCAGCAGCTTGGTGGGGACGGGGGTTTACGAGCAGTACTTC. Residues: CASSLVGTGVYEQYF.

The chain uses TRBV28 and TRBJ1-6, with D possibly being TRBD1 (6 bases). The CDR3 spans 15 residues. Trimming took 8 bases from V and 7 from J, leaving 18 bases between them. The V gene's germline CDR1 is MDHEN and CDR2 SYDVKM. CDR3 sequence (DNA): TGTGCCAGCTTGTGGAGGACAGTTCAAAATTCACCCCTCCACTTT. Protein: CASLWRTVQNSPLHF.

The rearrangement uses TRBV5-4 and TRBJ2-2; 7 bases map to TRBD2. The CDR3 covers 15 residues. The junction had 1 base not matched to a gene; V was cut back by 2 bases and J by 0 bases. Per germline, CDR1 SGHNT and CDR2 YYREEE (reference sequence). The CDR3 reads CASSLAGTNTGELFF. CDR3 nucleotide sequence: TGTGCCAGCAGCTTAGCGGGGACGAACACCGGGGAGCTGTTTTTT.

This clone is a singleton in its sample. This chain connects TRBV2 to TRBJ1-2; D is undetermined. Per the germline V gene, CDR1 is SNHLY and CDR2 is FYNNEI. Trimming removed 11 bases at V and 2 bases at J, with 9 bases between. The CDR3 covers 11 residues. The CDR3 spells CAWQLNYGYTF. The CDR3 region has the DNA TGTGCCTGGCAGTTAAACTATGGCTACACCTTC.

The V gene is TRBV7-2, the J gene TRBJ2-5, with a weak D call TRBD1 (5 bases). The germline V and J ends were trimmed by 2 bases and 5 bases, with 12 bases remaining between them. CDR1 and CDR2 from the germline V gene are SGHTA and FQGNSA. The CDR3 has 14 residues. In nucleotides, the CDR3 is TGTGCCAGCAGCTTATTTAAGGGGCTTGAGACCCAGTACTTC. Encoded protein: CASSLFKGLETQYF.

This sequence joins TRBV18 and TRBJ2-3; D not certain. Looked up from germline, CDR1 is KGHSH and CDR2 is LQKENI. V lost 2 bases to trimming and J lost 5 bases, with 8 bases between them. This CDR3 contains 13 residues. As DNA, the CDR3 is TGTGCCAGCTCACCAGGCGTTGAAGATACGCAGTATTTT. Protein sequence: CASSPGVEDTQYF.

V gene TRBV6-5 combines with J gene TRBJ2-7; 9 nucleotides agree with TRBD2. The CDR3 runs to 15 residues. Germline CDR1 MNHEY, CDR2 SVGAGI. Trimming took 0 bases from V and 4 from J; bases not matched to a gene: 4. The CDR3 loop is CASSYSAGGDYEQYF. The CDR3 region has the DNA TGTGCCAGCAGTTACTCAGCGGGAGGTGATTACGAGCAGTACTTC.

As to this clone: Compared with germline, one end of the junction differs, possibly owing to a read error. The V and J genes are TRBV4-3 and TRBJ2-3; TRBD2 might be the D (7 bases). Germline V gene lookup returns CDR1 LGHNA and CDR2 YSLEER. CDR3 size: 17 residues. CDR3 coding DNA: TGCGCCAGCAGCCTCATGGGGGCTAGCGGAATCGCAGATAAGCAGTATTTT. Translated: CASSLMGASGIADKQYF.

This chain links TRBV7-2 with TRBJ2-4, with D possibly matching TRBD2 (5 bases). The CDR3 consists of 13 residues. V was cut by 0 bases and J by 8 bases, with 8 bases left in between. The germline CDR1 and CDR2 sequences are SGHTA and FQGNSA. In DNA form, the CDR3 reads TGTGCCAGCAGCTTAGCCCAGGAGGACATTCAGTACTTC. Protein product: CASSLAQEDIQYF.

The chain has TRBV6-5 and TRBJ2-2; TRBD1 matches at 9 bases. From germline, CDR1 is MNHEY and CDR2 SVGAGI. This CDR3 has 16 residues. V was clipped by 4 bases and J by 4 bases; unmatched bases: 7. In nucleotides, the CDR3 is TGTGCCAGCAGTTCAAAGGGACAGGGAGGCACCGGGGAGCTGTTTTTT. Translated: CASSSKGQGGTGELFF.

The rearrangement joins TRBV18 to TRBJ1-4; D gene uncertain. The CDR3 runs 15 residues. Germline CDR1 and CDR2: KGHSH and LQKENI. V gave up 0 bases and J gave up 3 bases, with 8 bases separating them. The CDR3 DNA reads TGTGCCAGCTCACCACCGAATGTGGCTAATGAAAAACTGTTTTTT. Amino acid sequence: CASSPPNVANEKLFF. The variable domain in full, with the rest retrieved from reference TRBV18 and TRBJ1-4, is NAGVMQNPRHLVRRRGQEARLRCSPMKGHSHVYWYRQLPEEGLKFMVYLQKENIIDESGMPKERFSAEFPKEGPSILRIQQVVRGDSAAYFCASSPPNVANEKLFFGSGTQLSVL.

This chain joins TRBV5-6 and TRBJ1-4; TRBD1 is a possible D gene (5 bases). With 4 bases removed from V and 3 bases from J, the gap between germline ends came to 10 bases. The CDR3 totals 14 residues. Germline V gene data show CDR1 as SGHDT and CDR2 as YYEEEE. In nucleotides, the CDR3 is TGTGCCAGCAGCCTAGGGGTAGCTAATGAAAAACTGTTTTTT. It specifies CASSLGVANEKLFF.

V is TRBV6-1 and J is TRBJ2-7, with 7 positions matching TRBD1. The CDR3 is 12 residues long. Trimming took 6 bases from V and 3 from J; bases not matched to a gene: 2. Looked up from germline, CDR1 is MNHNS and CDR2 is SASEGT. In DNA, the CDR3 is TGTGCCAGCAGGAGGGACAGCTACGAGCAGTACTTC. Encoded protein: CASRRDSYEQYF.

The chain joins TRBV5-1 to TRBJ2-3; 10 bases line up with TRBD2. V was pared by 2 bases and J by 0 bases, with 9 bases of the junction left unmatched. The CDR3 extends over 18 amino acids. Germline V CDR1 and CDR2: SGHRS, YFSETQ. The CDR3, as DNA: TGCGCCAGCAGCTTTGAACGGCTAGCGGGGGCAAGCACAGATACGCAGTATTTT. This encodes CASSFERLAGASTDTQYF.

DNA of the CDR3: TGTGCCAGCAGCTTAGGTTCGACGGGGTTAGCGCGTCTGTTTTTT. Its protein is CASSLGSTGLARLFF. The V and J genes are TRBV7-2 and TRBJ1-4; no firm D call. V dropped 1 base and J dropped 14 bases, with 20 bases sitting between them. Per the germline V gene, CDR1 is SGHTA and CDR2 is FQGNSA. This CDR3 comprises 15 residues.

V usage is TRBV7-6 and J usage is TRBJ2-5; 8 bases align to TRBD1. The CDR3 length is 15 residues. Germline loops: CDR1 SGHVS, CDR2 FNYEAQ. V trimming: 1 base; J trimming: 5 bases; junction bases outside the gene matches: 6. CDR3 residues: CASSLGQGRRETQYF. The CDR3 DNA is TGTGCCAGCAGCTTAGGACAGGGGCGGAGGGAGACCCAGTACTTC.

The CDR3 here is CASSLAGSNSGANVLTF. CDR3 DNA sequence: TGTGCCAGCAGCTTAGCGGGGTCTAACTCTGGGGCCAACGTCCTGACTTTC. This rearrangement joins TRBV7-6 to TRBJ2-6; D unresolved. V lost 0 bases, J lost 0 bases, and 9 bases lay in between. From germline, CDR1 is SGHVS and CDR2 FNYEAQ. The CDR3 runs 17 residues.

In this sample, this clone turned up once. V gene TRBV2 combines with J gene TRBJ2-5, with TRBD2 matching over 9 bases. V lost 1 base to trimming and J lost 5 bases; unmatched junction nucleotides: 5. In germline, CDR1 is SNHLY, CDR2 FYNNEI. CDR3 length: 15 residues. CDR3 protein: CASSEVGLAKETQYF. Written as DNA, the CDR3 is TGTGCCAGCAGTGAAGTGGGACTAGCAAAGGAGACCCAGTACTTC.

In this sample, this clone turned up once. The CDR3 coding sequence is TGTGCCAGCAGCTCCCGGGGCGATACGCAGTATTTT. Its protein is CASSSRGDTQYF. J is TRBJ2-3 and V is TRBV7-2; possibly TRBD1 or TRBD2 for D (5 bases each). This CDR3 is built from 12 residues. Germline V gene lookup returns CDR1 SGHTA and CDR2 FQGNSA. V shed 4 bases and J shed 6 bases, with 8 bases lying between them.

The chain joins TRBV7-2 to TRBJ1-4; 10 bases are shared with TRBD1. After removal of 5 bases from V and 6 bases from J, the junction contained 6 bases not matched to a gene. Germline V lookup: CDR1 SGHTA, CDR2 FQGNSA. The CDR3 is 15 amino acids. CDR3 in amino acids: CASSISGTGDEKLFF. The CDR3 DNA reads TGTGCCAGCAGCATATCCGGGACAGGGGATGAAAAACTGTTTTTT.

The J gene is TRBJ2-7, the V gene TRBV5-6, with D unresolved. This CDR3 comprises 9 residues. V lost 7 bases and J lost 3, with 2 bases in between. CDR1 SGHDT and CDR2 YYEEEE come from the germline V gene. The CDR3: CASDYEQYF. As DNA, the CDR3 is TGTGCCAGCGACTACGAGCAGTACTTC.

The V gene is TRBV7-2, the J gene TRBJ2-3; D remains unclear. Germline V gene lookup returns CDR1 SGHTA and CDR2 FQGNSA. Between the trimmed V and J ends, which lost 0 bases and 3 bases, there was a span of 7 bases. CDR3 length: 14 amino acids. The CDR3 loop reads CASSLALGTDTQYF. The CDR3 DNA follows: TGTGCCAGCAGCTTAGCGTTGGGGACAGATACGCAGTATTTT.

This clone appeared a single time. This rearrangement joins TRBV5-1 to TRBJ2-1, with 8 bases that match TRBD1. The CDR3 length is 16 residues. The germline gives CDR1 SGHRS, CDR2 YFSETQ. After removal of 5 bases from V and 1 base from J, the junction contained 8 bases not matched to a gene. CDR3 nucleotides: TGCGCCAGCAGTACGGACACAGGGGGATCCTACAATGAGCAGTTCTTC. Translation: CASSTDTGGSYNEQFF.